This TCR beta chain was recovered during a study of Graves' ophthalmopathy and Graves' hyperthyroidism. Turning to the study itself: No treatment had been given when peripheral blood was collected at initial diagnosis.

Amplification of TCR beta CDR3 regions used RNA transcripts. First-round RT-PCR with HTBI primers preceded a second-round multiplex PCR. TCRdb reanalysed the multiplex PCR reads using MiXCR and keeps one entry per CDR3 protein. The data show 680,000 or so distinct CDR3 sequences, 20% to 25% seen once. Overall study results and limits: The study's model predicted ophthalmopathy progression at approximately 71% sensitivity and about 72% specificity.

This clonotype was observed many times. The antigen is unknown. CDR3 length equals 15 residues. The germline CDR1 and CDR2 sequences are SGHAT and FQNNGV. V dropped 5 bases and J dropped 1 base, with 14 bases sitting between them. Specimen: peripheral blood. This sequence originates from a young woman with stable Graves' hyperthyroidism. Some clones in this sample may be carry-over from other donors' samples. J is TRBJ2-5 and V is TRBV11-2; D uncertain. CDR3 region: CASSLKGLLQETQYF. The CDR3 DNA reads as TGTGCCAGCAGCCTAAAGGGTCTACTCCAAGAGACCCAGTACTTC.